This TCR beta chain is from a study of cytomegalovirus exposure and HLA in healthy donors. Whole-study context: HLA-typed donors were the source of tens of millions of unique TCRs, which an early data release held.

The CDR3 loop spans 15 amino acids. V lost 4 bases and J lost 0; bases outside the gene matches: 2. Germline V lookup: CDR1 MNHEY, CDR2 SVGAGI. The PCR employed 60 Vbeta primers together with 13 Jbeta primers. Generated by immunoSEQ multiplex PCR, the TCRdb table keeps only in-frame clones and is missing some. The data hold about 200,000 clones, with roughly 80% observed a single time. The TCR originated in a woman aged 25 to 45 in good health and CMV-seropositive. The material sequenced was PBMCs. The chain has TRBV6-5 and TRBJ2-4; 8 bases map to TRBD2. This CDR3 reads CASSSGGGAKNIQYF. CDR3 coding DNA: TGTGCCAGCAGTTCCGGGGGGGGAGCCAAAAACATTCAGTACTTC.